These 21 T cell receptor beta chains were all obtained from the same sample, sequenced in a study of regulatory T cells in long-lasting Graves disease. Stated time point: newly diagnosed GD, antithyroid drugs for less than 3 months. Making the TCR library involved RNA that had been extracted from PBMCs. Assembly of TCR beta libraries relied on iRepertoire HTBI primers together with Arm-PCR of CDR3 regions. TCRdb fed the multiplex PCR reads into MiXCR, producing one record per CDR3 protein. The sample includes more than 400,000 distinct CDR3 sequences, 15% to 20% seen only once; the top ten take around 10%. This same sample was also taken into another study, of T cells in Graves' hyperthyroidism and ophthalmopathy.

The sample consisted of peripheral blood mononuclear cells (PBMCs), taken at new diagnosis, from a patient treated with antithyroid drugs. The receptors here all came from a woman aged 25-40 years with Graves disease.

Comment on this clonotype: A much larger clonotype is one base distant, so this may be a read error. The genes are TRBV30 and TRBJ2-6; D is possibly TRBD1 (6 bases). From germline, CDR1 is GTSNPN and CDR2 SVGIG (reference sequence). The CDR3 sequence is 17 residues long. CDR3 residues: CAWGYNRVSSGADVLTF. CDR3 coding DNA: TGTGCCTGGGGTTACAACAGGGTGAGCTCTGGGGCCGACGTCCTGACTTTC.

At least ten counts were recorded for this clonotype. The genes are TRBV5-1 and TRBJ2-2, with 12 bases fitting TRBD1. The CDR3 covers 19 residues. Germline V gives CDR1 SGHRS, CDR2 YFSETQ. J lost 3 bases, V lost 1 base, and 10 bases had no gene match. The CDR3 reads CASSLWGQGAHLDTGELFF. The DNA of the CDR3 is TGCGCCAGCAGCTTGTGGGGACAGGGGGCCCACCTGGACACCGGGGAGCTGTTTTTT.

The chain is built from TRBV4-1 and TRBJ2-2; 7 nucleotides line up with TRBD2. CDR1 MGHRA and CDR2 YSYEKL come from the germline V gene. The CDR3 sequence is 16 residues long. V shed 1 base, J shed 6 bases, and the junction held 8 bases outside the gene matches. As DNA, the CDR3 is TGCGCCAGCAGCCAAGGAGCGGGACGAGGGGCCGGGGAGCTGTTTTTT. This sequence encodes CASSQGAGRGAGELFF.

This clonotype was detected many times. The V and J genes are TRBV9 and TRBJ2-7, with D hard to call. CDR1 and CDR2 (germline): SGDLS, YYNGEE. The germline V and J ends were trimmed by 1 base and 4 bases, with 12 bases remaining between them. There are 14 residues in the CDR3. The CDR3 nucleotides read TGTGCCAGCAGCGTAAGGGCAGACTGGTACGAGCAGTACTTC. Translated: CASSVRADWYEQYF.

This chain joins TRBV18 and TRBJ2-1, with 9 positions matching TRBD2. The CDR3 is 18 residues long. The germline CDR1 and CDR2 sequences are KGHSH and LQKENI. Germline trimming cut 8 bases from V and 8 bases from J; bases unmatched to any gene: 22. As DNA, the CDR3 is TGTGCCAGCCTTGATGGACTAGCGTCGACAGGGAAGCGCTATGAGCAGTTCTTC. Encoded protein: CASLDGLASTGKRYEQFF. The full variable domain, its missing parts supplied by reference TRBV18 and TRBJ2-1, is NAGVMQNPRHLVRRRGQEARLRCSPMKGHSHVYWYRQLPEEGLKFMVYLQKENIIDESGMPKERFSAEFPKEGPSILRIQQVVRGDSAAYFCASLDGLASTGKRYEQFFGPGTRLTVL.

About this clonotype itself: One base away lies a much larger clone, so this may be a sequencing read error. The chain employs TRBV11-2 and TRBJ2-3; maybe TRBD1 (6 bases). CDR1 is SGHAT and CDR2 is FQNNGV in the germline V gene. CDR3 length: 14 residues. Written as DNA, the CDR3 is TGTGCCAGCAGCTCAAACCCCAGGACAGATACGCGGTATTTT. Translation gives CASSSNPRTDTRYF.

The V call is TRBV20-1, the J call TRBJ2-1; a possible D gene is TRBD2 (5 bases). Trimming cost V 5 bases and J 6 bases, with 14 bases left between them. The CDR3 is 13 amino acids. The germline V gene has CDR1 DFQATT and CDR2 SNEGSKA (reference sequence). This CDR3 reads CSAVELGPNEQFF. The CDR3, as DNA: TGCAGTGCTGTAGAACTAGGTCCCAATGAGCAGTTCTTC.

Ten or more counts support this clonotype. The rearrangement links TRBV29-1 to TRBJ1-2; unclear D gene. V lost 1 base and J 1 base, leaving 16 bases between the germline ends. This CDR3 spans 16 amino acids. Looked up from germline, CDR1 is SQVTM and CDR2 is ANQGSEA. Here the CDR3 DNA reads TGCAGCGTTGAAGTCGACCTAGGGTCGGGTAACTATGGCTACACCTTC. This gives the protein CSVEVDLGSGNYGYTF. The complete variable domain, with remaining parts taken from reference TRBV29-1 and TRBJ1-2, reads SAVISQKPSRDICQRGTSLTIQCQVDSQVTMMFWYRQQPGQSLTLIATANQGSEATYESGFVIDKFPISRPNLTFSTLTVSNMSPEDSSIYLCSVEVDLGSGNYGYTFGSGTRLTVV.

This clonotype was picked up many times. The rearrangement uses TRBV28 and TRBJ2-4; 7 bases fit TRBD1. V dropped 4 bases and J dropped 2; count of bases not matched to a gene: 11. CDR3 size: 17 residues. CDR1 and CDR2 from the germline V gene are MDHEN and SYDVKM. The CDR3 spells CASSSHRQGTTKNIQYF. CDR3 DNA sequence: TGTGCCAGCAGTTCCCACCGACAGGGTACAACCAAAAACATTCAGTACTTC. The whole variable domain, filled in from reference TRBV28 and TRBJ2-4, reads DVKVTQSSRYLVKRTGEKVFLECVQDMDHENMFWYRQDPGLGLRLIYFSYDVKMKEKGDIPEGYSVSREKKERFSLILESASTNQTSMYLCASSSHRQGTTKNIQYFGAGTRLSVL.

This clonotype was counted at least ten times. The CDR3 here is CASSINWQGQGQPQHF. The CDR3 DNA follows: TGTGCCAGCAGCATAAACTGGCAGGGTCAAGGTCAGCCCCAGCATTTT. The chain combines TRBV6-2 or TRBV6-3 with TRBJ1-5; TRBD1 might be the D (5 bases). V was clipped by 6 bases and J by 6 bases, with 21 bases between them. The CDR3 has 16 residues. CDR1 and CDR2 (germline): MNHEY, SVGEGT.

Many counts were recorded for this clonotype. The DNA for the CDR3 is TGCAGTGCTAGAGGAACAGGGGACCTATCCTACAATGAGCAGTTCTTC. Protein sequence: CSARGTGDLSYNEQFF. The J gene is TRBJ2-1, the V gene TRBV20-1; 7 nucleotides align to TRBD1. There are 16 residues in the CDR3. Germline V CDR1 and CDR2: DFQATT, SNEGSKA (reference sequence). The V segment lost 1 base and the J segment 1 base; nucleotides outside the gene matches: 7.

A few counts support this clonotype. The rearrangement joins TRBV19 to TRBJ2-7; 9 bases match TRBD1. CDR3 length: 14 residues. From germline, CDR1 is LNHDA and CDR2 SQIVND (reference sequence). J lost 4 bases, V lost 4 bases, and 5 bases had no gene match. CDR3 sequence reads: CASSTRTGVYEQYF. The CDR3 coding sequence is TGTGCCAGTAGTACGAGGACAGGGGTATACGAGCAGTACTTC.

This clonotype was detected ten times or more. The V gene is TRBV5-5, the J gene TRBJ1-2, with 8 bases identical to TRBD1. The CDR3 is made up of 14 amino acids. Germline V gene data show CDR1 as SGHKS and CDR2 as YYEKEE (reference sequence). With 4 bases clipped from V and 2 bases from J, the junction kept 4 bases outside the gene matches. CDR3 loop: CASSPGTGNYGYTF. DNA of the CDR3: TGTGCCAGCAGCCCAGGGACAGGAAACTATGGCTACACCTTC.

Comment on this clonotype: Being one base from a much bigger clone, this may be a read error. The CDR3 nucleotides are TGTGCCAGCAGTCCAGGCACTAGAGTCCAAGAGACCCAGTGCTTC. Protein sequence: CASSPGTRVQETQCF. The genes are TRBV6-2 or TRBV6-3 and TRBJ2-5, with TRBD2 as a possible D gene (5 bases). The CDR3 runs 15 residues. Germline V gene sequence: CDR1 MNHEY, CDR2 SVGEGT.

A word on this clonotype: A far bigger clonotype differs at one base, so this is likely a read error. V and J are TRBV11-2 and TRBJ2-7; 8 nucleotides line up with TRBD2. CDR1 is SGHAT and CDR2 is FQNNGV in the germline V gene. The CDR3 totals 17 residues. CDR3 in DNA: TGTGCCAGCAGCTCTCACGCGACTAGCGTGATCCCCTACGAGCGGTACTTC. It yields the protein CASSSHATSVIPYERYF.

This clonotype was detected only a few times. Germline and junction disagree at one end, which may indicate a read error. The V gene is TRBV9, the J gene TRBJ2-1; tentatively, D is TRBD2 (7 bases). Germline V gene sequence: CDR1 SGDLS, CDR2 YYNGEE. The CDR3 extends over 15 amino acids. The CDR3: CASSATGAGVNDQFF. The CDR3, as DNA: TGTGCCAGCAGCGCCACGGGGGCGGGAGTCAATGACCAGTTCTTC.

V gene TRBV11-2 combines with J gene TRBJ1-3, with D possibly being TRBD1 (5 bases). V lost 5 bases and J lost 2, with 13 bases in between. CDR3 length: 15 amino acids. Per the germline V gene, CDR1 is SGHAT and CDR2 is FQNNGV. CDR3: CASSQKLGPGNTIYF. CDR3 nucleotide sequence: TGTGCCAGCAGCCAAAAGCTGGGGCCTGGAAACACCATATATTTT.

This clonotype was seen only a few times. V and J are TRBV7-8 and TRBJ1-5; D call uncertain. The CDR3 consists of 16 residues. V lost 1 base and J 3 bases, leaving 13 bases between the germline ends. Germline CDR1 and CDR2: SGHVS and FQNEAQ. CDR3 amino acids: CASSLEFWGVNQPQHF. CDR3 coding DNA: TGTGCCAGCAGCTTAGAATTTTGGGGTGTCAATCAGCCCCAGCATTTT.

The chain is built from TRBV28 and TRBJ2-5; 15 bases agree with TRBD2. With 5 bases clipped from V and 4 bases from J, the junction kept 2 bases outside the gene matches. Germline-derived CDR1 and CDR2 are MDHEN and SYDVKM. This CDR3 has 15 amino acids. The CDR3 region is CASSRTSGRVETQYF. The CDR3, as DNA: TGTGCCAGCAGTAGGACTAGCGGGAGGGTAGAGACCCAGTACTTC. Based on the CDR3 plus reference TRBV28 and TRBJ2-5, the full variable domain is DVKVTQSSRYLVKRTGEKVFLECVQDMDHENMFWYRQDPGLGLRLIYFSYDVKMKEKGDIPEGYSVSREKKERFSLILESASTNQTSMYLCASSRTSGRVETQYFGPGTRLLVL.

Here the CDR3 reads CAIRQSYEQYF. Here the CDR3 DNA reads TGTGCCATAAGACAGTCCTACGAGCAGTACTTC. The chain uses TRBV7-9 and TRBJ2-7; a weak D match, TRBD1 (5 bases). The ends were cut back, 10 bases at V and 1 base at J, with 8 bases in the middle. The CDR3 spans 11 residues. Germline CDR1 reads SEHNR; CDR2 reads FQNEAQ (reference sequence).

CDR3 sequence: CASSQGVGPQETQYF. The DNA of the CDR3 is TGTGCCAGCAGCCAAGGTGTGGGGCCCCAAGAGACCCAGTACTTC. The genes are TRBV7-9 and TRBJ2-5; D may be TRBD1 (5 bases). Germline CDR1 reads SEHNR; CDR2 reads FQNEAQ (reference sequence). V lost 5 bases and J 1 base, leaving 14 bases between the germline ends. This CDR3 spans 15 amino acids.